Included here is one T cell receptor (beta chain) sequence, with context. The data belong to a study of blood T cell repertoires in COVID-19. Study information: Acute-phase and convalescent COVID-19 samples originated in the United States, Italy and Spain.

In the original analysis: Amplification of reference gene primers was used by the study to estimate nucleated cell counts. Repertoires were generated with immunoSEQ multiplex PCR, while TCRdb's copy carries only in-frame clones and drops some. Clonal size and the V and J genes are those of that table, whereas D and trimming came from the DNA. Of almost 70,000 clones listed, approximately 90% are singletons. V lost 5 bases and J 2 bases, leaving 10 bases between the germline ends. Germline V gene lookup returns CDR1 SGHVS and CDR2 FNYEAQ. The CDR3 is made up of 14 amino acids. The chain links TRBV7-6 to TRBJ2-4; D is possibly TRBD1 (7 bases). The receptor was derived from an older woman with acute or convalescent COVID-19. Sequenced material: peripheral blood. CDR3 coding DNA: TGTGCCAGCAGCCCAGGGGGGTCCAAAAACATTCAGTACTTC. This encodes CASSPGGSKNIQYF. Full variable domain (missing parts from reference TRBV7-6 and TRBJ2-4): GAGVSQSPRYKVTKRGQDVALRCDPISGHVSLYWYRQALGQGPEFLTYFNYEAQQDKSGLPNDRFSAERPEGSISTLTIQRTEQRDSAMYRCASSPGGSKNIQYFGAGTRLSVL.